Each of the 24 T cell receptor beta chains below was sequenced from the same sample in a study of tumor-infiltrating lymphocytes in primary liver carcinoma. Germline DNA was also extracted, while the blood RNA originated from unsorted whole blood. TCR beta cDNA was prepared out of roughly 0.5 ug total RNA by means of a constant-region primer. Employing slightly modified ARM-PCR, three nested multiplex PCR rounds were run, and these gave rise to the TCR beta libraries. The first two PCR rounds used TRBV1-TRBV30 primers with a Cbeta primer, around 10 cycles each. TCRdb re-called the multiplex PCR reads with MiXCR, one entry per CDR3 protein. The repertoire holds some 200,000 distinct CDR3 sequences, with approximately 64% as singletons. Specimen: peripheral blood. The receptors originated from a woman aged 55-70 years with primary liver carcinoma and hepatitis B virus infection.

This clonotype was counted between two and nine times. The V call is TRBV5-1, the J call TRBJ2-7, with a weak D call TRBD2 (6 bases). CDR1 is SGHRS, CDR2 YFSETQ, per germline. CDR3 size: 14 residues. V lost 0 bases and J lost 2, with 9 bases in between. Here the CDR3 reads CASSLAGTPYEQYF. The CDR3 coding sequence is TGCGCCAGCAGCTTGGCCGGGACTCCCTACGAGCAGTACTTC.

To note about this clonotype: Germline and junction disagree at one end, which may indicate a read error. CDR3 in amino acids: CVSRQRQGLGQPQHF. The CDR3 DNA follows: TGTGTCAGCAGGCAGCGACAGGGACTTGGTCAGCCCCAGCATTTT. The chain couples TRBV4-2 to TRBJ1-5; 7 nucleotides align to TRBD1. CDR1 LGHNA and CDR2 YNFKEQ come from the germline V gene. This CDR3 has 15 residues.

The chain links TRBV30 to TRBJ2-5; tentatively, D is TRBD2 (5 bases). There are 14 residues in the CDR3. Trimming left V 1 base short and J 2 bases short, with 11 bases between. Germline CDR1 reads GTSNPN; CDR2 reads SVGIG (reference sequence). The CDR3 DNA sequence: TGTGCCTGGAGTGGTGGAGGCGTACAAGAGACCCAGTACTTC. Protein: CAWSGGGVQETQYF. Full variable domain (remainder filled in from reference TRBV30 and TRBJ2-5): SQTIHQWPATLVQPVGSPLSLECTVEGTSNPNLYWYRQAAGRGLQLLFYSVGIGQISSEVPQNLSASRPQDRQFILSSKKLLLSDSGFYLCAWSGGGVQETQYFGPGTRLLVL.

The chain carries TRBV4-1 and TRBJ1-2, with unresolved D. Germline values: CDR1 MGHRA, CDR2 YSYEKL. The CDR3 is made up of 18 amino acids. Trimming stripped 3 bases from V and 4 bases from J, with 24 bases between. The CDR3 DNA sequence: TGCGCCAGCAGCCACTCCCTAGAGGATCCTTGGGCGATCTATGGCTACACCTTC. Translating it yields CASSHSLEDPWAIYGYTF.

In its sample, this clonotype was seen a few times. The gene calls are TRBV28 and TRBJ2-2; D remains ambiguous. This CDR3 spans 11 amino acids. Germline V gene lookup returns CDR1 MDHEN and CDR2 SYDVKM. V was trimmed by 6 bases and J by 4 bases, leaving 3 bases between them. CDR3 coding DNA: TGTGCCAGCAGAAGCACCGGGGAGCTGTTTTTT. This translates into CASRSTGELFF.

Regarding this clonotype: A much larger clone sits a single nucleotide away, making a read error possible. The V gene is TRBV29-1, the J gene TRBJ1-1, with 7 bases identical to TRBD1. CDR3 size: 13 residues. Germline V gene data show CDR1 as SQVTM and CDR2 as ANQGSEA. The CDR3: CSVGFNRGTETFF. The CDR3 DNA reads TGCAGCGTTGGGTTCAACAGGGGTACTGAAACTTTCTTT.

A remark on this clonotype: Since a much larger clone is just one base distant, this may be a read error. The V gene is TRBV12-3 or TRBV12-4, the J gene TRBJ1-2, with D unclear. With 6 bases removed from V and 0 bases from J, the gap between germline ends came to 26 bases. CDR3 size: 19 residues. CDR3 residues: CASRRDISRTRRANYGYTF. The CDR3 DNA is TGTGCCAGCAGACGCGACATCTCAAGGACCAGACGAGCTAACTATGGCTACACCTTC.

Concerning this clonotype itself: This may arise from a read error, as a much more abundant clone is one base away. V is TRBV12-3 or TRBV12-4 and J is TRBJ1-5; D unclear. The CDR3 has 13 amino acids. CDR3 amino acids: CASSRLSVQPQRF. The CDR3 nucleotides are TGTGCCAGCAGCCGATTGAGCGTTCAGCCCCAGCGTTTT.

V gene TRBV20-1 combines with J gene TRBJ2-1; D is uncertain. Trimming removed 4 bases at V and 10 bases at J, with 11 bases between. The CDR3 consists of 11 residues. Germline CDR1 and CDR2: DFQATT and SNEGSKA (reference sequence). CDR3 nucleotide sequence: TGCAGTGCTATCCACCGAGACGAGCAGTTCTTC. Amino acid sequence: CSAIHRDEQFF.

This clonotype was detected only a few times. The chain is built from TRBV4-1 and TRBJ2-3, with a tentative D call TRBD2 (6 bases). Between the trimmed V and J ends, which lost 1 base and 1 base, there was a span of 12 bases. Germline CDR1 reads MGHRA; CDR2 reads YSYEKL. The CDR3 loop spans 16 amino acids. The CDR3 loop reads CASSQVNSGRTDTQYF. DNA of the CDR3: TGCGCCAGCAGCCAAGTAAATAGCGGCCGCACAGATACGCAGTATTTT.

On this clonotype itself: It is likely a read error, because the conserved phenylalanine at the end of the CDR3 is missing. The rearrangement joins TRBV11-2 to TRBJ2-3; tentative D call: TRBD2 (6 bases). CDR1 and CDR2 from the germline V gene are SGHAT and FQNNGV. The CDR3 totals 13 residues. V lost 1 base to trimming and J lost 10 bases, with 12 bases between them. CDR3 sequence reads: CASSLGYRRAQYS. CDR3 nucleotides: TGTGCCAGCAGCTTAGGATATCGGAGGGCGCAGTATTCT.

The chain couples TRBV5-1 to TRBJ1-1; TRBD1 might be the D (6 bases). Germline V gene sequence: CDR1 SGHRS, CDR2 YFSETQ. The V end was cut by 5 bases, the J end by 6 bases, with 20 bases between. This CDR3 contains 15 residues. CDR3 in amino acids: CASSFLEGGSAEAFF. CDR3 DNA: TGCGCCAGCAGTTTTCTAGAGGGGGGAAGCGCTGAAGCTTTCTTT.

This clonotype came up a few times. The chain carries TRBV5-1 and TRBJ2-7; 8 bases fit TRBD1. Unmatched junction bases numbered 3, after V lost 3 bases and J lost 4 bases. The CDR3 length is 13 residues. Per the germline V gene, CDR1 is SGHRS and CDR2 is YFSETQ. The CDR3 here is CASSWTGKYEQYF. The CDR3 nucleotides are TGCGCCAGCAGCTGGACAGGGAAGTACGAGCAGTACTTC.

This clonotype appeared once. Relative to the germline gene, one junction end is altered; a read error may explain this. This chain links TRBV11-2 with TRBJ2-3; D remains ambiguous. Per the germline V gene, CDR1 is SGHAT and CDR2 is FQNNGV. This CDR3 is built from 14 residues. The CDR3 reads CANSPSFTGDTQYF. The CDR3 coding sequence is TGTGCCAACAGCCCATCCTTCACTGGGGATACGCAGTATTTT.

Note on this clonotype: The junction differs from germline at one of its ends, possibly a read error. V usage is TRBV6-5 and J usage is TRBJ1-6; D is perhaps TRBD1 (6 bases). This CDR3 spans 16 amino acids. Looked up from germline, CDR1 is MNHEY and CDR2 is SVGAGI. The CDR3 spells CASSYRATGGSQPLYF. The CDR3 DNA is TGTGCCAGCAGTTATAGGGCCACGGGGGGCAGTCAGCCCCTCTACTTT.

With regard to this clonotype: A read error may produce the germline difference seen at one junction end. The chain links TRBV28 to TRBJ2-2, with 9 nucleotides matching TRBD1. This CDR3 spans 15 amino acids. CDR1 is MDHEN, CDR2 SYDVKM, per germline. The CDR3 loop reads CASSILQGATGVLFF. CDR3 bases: TGTGCCAGCAGTATTCTACAGGGGGCGACGGGGGTGCTGTTTTTT. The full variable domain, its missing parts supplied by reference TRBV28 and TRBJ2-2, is DVKVTQSSRYLVKRTGEKVFLECVQDMDHENMFWYRQDPGLGLRLIYFSYDVKMKEKGDIPEGYSVSREKKERFSLILESASTNQTSMYLCASSILQGATGVLFFGEGSRLTVL.

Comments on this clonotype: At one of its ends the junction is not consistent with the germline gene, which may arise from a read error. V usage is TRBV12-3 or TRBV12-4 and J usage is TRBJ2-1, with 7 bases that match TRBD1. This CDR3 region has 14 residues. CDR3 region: CTSKTGTPYNEQFF. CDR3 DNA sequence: TGTACCAGCAAGACAGGGACACCTTACAATGAGCAGTTCTTC.

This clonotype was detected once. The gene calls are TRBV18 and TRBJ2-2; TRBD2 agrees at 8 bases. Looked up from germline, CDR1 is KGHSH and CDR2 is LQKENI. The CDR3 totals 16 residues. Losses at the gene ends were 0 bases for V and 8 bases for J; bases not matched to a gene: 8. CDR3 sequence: CASSPPTSGSGGELFF. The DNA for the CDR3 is TGTGCCAGCTCACCACCCACCAGCGGGAGTGGAGGGGAGCTGTTTTTT.

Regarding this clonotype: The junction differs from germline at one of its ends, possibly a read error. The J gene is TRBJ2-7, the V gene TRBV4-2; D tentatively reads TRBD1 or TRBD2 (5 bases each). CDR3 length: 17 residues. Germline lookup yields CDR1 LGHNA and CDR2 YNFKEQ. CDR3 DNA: TGTGCCAGCAGCCAAGAATTGAGGGGCCCTTCCTCCTACGGGCAGTACTTC. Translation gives CASSQELRGPSSYGQYF.

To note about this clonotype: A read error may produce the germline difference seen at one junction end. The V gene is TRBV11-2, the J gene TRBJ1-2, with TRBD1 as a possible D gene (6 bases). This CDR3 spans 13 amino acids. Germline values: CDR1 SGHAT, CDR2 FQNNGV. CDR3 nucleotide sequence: TGTGTCAGCCGACAGGCTATTCACTATGGCTACACCTTC. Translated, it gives CVSRQAIHYGYTF. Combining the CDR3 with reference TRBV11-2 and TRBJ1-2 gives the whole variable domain EAGVAQSPRYKIIEKRQSVAFWCNPISGHATLYWYQQILGQGPKLLIQFQNNGVVDDSQLPKDRFSAERLKGVDSTLKIQPAKLEDSAVYLCVSRQAIHYGYTFGSGTRLTVV.

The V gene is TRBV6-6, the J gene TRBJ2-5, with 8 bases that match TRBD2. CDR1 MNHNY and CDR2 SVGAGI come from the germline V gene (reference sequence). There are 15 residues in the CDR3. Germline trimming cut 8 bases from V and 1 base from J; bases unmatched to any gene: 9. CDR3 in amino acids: CASGGGSGVQETQYF. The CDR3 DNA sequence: TGTGCCAGCGGAGGAGGTAGCGGGGTCCAAGAGACCCAGTACTTC.

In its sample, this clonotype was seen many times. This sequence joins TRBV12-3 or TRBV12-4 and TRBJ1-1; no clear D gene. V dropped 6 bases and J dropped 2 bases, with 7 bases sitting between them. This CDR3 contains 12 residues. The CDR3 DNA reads TGTGCCAGCAGCAATCCTAACACTGAAGCTTTCTTT. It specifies CASSNPNTEAFF.

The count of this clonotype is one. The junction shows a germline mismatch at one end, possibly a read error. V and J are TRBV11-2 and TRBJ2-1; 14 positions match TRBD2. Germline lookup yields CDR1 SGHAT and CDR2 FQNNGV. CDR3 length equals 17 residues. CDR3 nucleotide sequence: TGTGTCAGCAGCTTACCGGGACTAGCGGGAGACCCCAATGGGCAGTTCTTC. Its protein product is CVSSLPGLAGDPNGQFF.

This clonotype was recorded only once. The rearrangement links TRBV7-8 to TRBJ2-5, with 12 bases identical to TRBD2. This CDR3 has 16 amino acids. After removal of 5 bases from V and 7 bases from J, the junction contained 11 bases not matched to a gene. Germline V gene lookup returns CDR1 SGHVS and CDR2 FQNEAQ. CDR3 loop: CASSPLAGGLRGTQYF. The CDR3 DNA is TGTGCCAGCAGCCCCCTAGCGGGAGGGTTGAGGGGGACCCAGTACTTC.